This passage covers 32 T cell receptor beta chains from one sample sequenced in a study of identical twins. TCRdb ran MiXCR on the 5' RACE reads and lists one entry per CDR3 protein. The table records under 800,000 distinct CDR3 sequences, 21% of them present only once. This same sample was also part of a study on T cells expressing NK-cell markers.

The sequenced sample consisted of PBMCs. These TCRs come from a woman younger than 35 in good health.

The sample holds a few counts of this clonotype. This sequence joins TRBV15 and TRBJ2-3; 7 nucleotides align to TRBD1. The CDR3 consists of 14 residues. The V gene's germline CDR1 is LNHNV and CDR2 YYDKDF (reference sequence). The ends lost 8 bases at V and 5 bases at J; junction bases unmatched: 10. CDR3 residues: CATAPRGFGDTQYF. Written as DNA, the CDR3 is TGTGCCACCGCGCCCAGGGGGTTCGGAGATACGCAGTATTTT.

This clonotype turned up a few times. The V gene is TRBV12-5, the J gene TRBJ2-7; maybe TRBD2 (5 bases). Trimming removed 3 bases from V and 6 bases from J, with 12 bases in between. CDR3 length equals 13 residues. Germline V gene data show CDR1 as LGHNT and CDR2 as FRNRAP. The CDR3 loop is CASGLEGLGEQYF. CDR3 DNA sequence: TGTGCTAGTGGTTTAGAGGGTTTGGGCGAGCAGTACTTC.

The J gene is TRBJ2-7, the V gene TRBV10-2; D perhaps matches TRBD2 (6 bases). This CDR3 spans 14 amino acids. Germline CDR1 and CDR2: WSHSY and SAAADI. Deletions cut 8 bases from V and 0 bases from J, with 14 bases between. The CDR3 DNA reads TGCGCCAGCGCGGGAATCCTGAGCTCCTACGAGCAGTACTTC. Amino acids: CASAGILSSYEQYF.

The chain uses TRBV5-1 and TRBJ2-3, with TRBD2 matching 8 bases. The CDR3 is made up of 14 amino acids. Trimming at V came to 6 bases and at J to 1 base, leaving 4 bases not matched to a gene. The V gene's germline CDR1 is SGHRS and CDR2 YFSETQ. The CDR3 nucleotides are TGCGCCAGCAAAGCGGGAGATGGCACAGATACGCAGTATTTT. Translating gives CASKAGDGTDTQYF.

This chain joins TRBV5-1 and TRBJ2-7, with TRBD2 matching over 8 bases. The V and J ends lost 0 bases and 3 bases, in that order; junction bases with no gene match: 5. Germline loops: CDR1 SGHRS, CDR2 YFSETQ. This CDR3 spans 15 amino acids. CDR3 region: CASSLVVAGNYEQYF. The CDR3 nucleotides read TGCGCCAGCAGCTTGGTGGTAGCGGGGAACTACGAGCAGTACTTC.

V and J are TRBV20-1 and TRBJ2-7; 10 bases are shared with TRBD2. J lost 2 bases, V lost 6 bases, and 7 bases had no gene match. The germline V gene encodes CDR1 DFQATT and CDR2 SNEGSKA (reference sequence). The CDR3 runs to 14 residues. The CDR3 loop reads CSAPRLAGTYEQYF. DNA for the CDR3: TGCAGTGCCCCCCGACTAGCGGGTACCTACGAGCAGTACTTC.

The V gene is TRBV15, the J gene TRBJ2-1, with D unclear. The CDR3 length is 12 residues. Germline loops: CDR1 LNHNV, CDR2 YYDKDF (reference sequence). Trimming shortened V by 4 bases and J by 5 bases, and 6 bases separated the two germline ends. In DNA, the CDR3 is TGTGCCACCAGCATCCTTAACAATGAGCAGTTCTTC. It yields the protein CATSILNNEQFF.

This clonotype was observed many times. CDR3 bases: TGTGCCACCAGCAGAGCTGCCGGCTCCTACAATGAGCAGTTCTTC. Translating gives CATSRAAGSYNEQFF. This rearrangement joins TRBV15 to TRBJ2-1; D gene unclear. Germline CDR1 LNHNV, CDR2 YYDKDF (reference sequence). The CDR3 totals 15 residues. V was pared by 1 base and J by 0 bases, with 7 bases between.

The rearrangement links TRBV29-1 to TRBJ2-7; no definite D call. Trimming took off 6 bases at V and 6 bases at J, with 12 bases between the two ends. Germline CDR1 reads SQVTM; CDR2 reads ANQGSEA. The CDR3 loop spans 11 amino acids. This CDR3 is CSVRPSGEQYF. Written as DNA, the CDR3 is TGCAGCGTACGACCTTCGGGCGAGCAGTACTTC.

This clonotype has more than one count but fewer than ten. The rearrangement joins TRBV13 to TRBJ1-1; 9 nucleotides align to TRBD1. Germline CDR1 PRHDT, CDR2 FYEKMQ (reference sequence). V lost 3 bases to trimming and J lost 0 bases; unmatched junction nucleotides: 8. This CDR3 contains 17 residues. The chain's CDR3 is CASSFGQGRFMNTEAFF. CDR3 bases: TGTGCCAGCAGCTTCGGACAGGGGAGATTTATGAACACTGAAGCTTTCTTT.

This clonotype occurred a few times. The chain carries TRBV5-1 and TRBJ2-7; D perhaps matches TRBD1 (6 bases). CDR3 length: 14 residues. Germline CDR1 reads SGHRS; CDR2 reads YFSETQ. V gave up 4 bases and J gave up 5 bases, with 16 bases separating them. The CDR3 sequence is CASSPGQSYHEQYF. The CDR3 DNA reads as TGCGCCAGCAGCCCCGGACAGTCTTACCACGAGCAGTACTTC.

The chain couples TRBV5-1 to TRBJ2-2, with D possibly matching TRBD1 (5 bases). The CDR3 has 15 residues. V lost 4 bases and J 3 bases, leaving 13 bases between the germline ends. The germline CDR1 and CDR2 sequences are SGHRS and YFSETQ. The CDR3 region has the DNA TGCGCCAGCAGCCGCAGGGAAGGGGACACCGGGGAGCTGTTTTTT. Its protein product is CASSRREGDTGELFF.

The genes are TRBV10-3 and TRBJ2-5, with 9 bases that match TRBD2. The CDR3 consists of 14 residues. V was pared by 0 bases and J by 5 bases, with 1 base of the junction left unmatched. Germline CDR1 reads ENHRY; CDR2 reads SYGVKD. This CDR3 reads CAISESSGRETQYF. CDR3 coding DNA: TGTGCCATCAGTGAGTCGAGCGGGAGGGAGACCCAGTACTTC.

The genes are TRBV30 and TRBJ1-2, with D maybe TRBD1 (6 bases). Trimming stripped 1 base from V and 6 bases from J, with 12 bases between. Germline CDR1 and CDR2: GTSNPN and SVGIG (reference sequence). The CDR3 is made up of 13 amino acids. The CDR3 reads CAWSGGRGDGYTF. DNA of the CDR3: TGTGCCTGGAGTGGGGGCAGGGGTGATGGCTACACCTTC.

This clonotype came up a few times. The chain employs TRBV5-5 and TRBJ1-2; 12 bases line up with TRBD1. Losses at the gene ends were 3 bases for V and 6 bases for J; bases not matched to a gene: 6. CDR3 length: 15 residues. From germline, CDR1 is SGHKS and CDR2 YYEKEE (reference sequence). CDR3 loop: CASSSGQGAPNGYTF. CDR3 sequence (DNA): TGTGCCAGCAGCTCGGGACAGGGGGCGCCGAATGGCTACACCTTC.

The chain recombines TRBV20-1 with TRBJ2-1; 9 bases agree with TRBD2. Germline V lookup: CDR1 DFQATT, CDR2 SNEGSKA (reference sequence). The CDR3 covers 15 residues. The junction had 5 bases not matched to a gene; V was cut back by 2 bases and J by 3 bases. The CDR3 loop reads CSARRIAGVYNEQFF. CDR3 DNA: TGCAGTGCTAGACGTATAGCGGGAGTCTACAATGAGCAGTTCTTC.

This chain connects TRBV20-1 to TRBJ2-6; D call uncertain. The germline V gene has CDR1 DFQATT and CDR2 SNEGSKA (reference sequence). V lost 5 bases and J 0 bases, leaving 5 bases between the germline ends. The CDR3 loop spans 13 amino acids. This chain's CDR3 is CSAPHSGANVLTF. The CDR3 DNA sequence: TGCAGTGCTCCACACTCTGGGGCCAACGTCCTGACTTTC.

This clonotype turned up a few times. The DNA for the CDR3 is TGCAGTGTCGAGTCTGGAGAGACCCAGTACTTC. It codes for CSVESGETQYF. The chain is built from TRBV20-1 and TRBJ2-5; D not certain. From germline, CDR1 is DFQATT and CDR2 SNEGSKA (reference sequence). V dropped 7 bases and J dropped 4 bases, with 10 bases sitting between them. The CDR3 has 11 amino acids.

The table lists this clonotype with many counts. V gene TRBV7-9 combines with J gene TRBJ2-1, with D maybe TRBD2 (5 bases). CDR3 length equals 16 residues. Germline lookup yields CDR1 SEHNR and CDR2 FQNEAQ (reference sequence). V was pared by 5 bases and J by 0 bases, with 14 bases between. The DNA for the CDR3 is TGTGCCAGCAGCCCCAGCGGTTCCAGCTCCTACAATGAGCAGTTCTTC. Protein product: CASSPSGSSSYNEQFF.

This clonotype was counted many times. The CDR3 spells CASSWTLAVDTGELFF. In DNA form, the CDR3 reads TGCGCCAGCAGCTGGACTTTAGCGGTTGACACCGGGGAGCTGTTTTTT. The chain is built from TRBV5-1 and TRBJ2-2; D possibly corresponds to TRBD2 (6 bases). CDR3 length equals 16 residues. CDR1 is SGHRS and CDR2 is YFSETQ in the germline V gene. V lost 3 bases, J lost 3 bases, and 15 bases lay in between.

This clonotype came up a few times. This chain uses TRBV12-3 or TRBV12-4 with TRBJ2-6; D remains ambiguous. Trimming removed 3 bases at V and 0 bases at J, with 6 bases between. The CDR3 covers 15 residues. The CDR3 sequence is CASSFVGSGANVLTF. The CDR3 DNA follows: TGTGCCAGCAGTTTTGTTGGCTCTGGGGCCAACGTCCTGACTTTC.

This clonotype has just a few counts. V and J are TRBV20-1 and TRBJ2-1, with TRBD2 matching over 7 bases. Losses at the gene ends were 6 bases for V and 3 bases for J; bases not matched to a gene: 17. The germline gives CDR1 DFQATT, CDR2 SNEGSKA (reference sequence). The CDR3 consists of 17 residues. CDR3 nucleotides: TGCAGTGCCAAAACGGAATCCGGACTAGGGAACTACAATGAGCAGTTCTTC. Its translation is CSAKTESGLGNYNEQFF.

This clonotype was detected only a few times. The chain combines TRBV20-1 with TRBJ2-7, with D perhaps TRBD2 (5 bases). The CDR3 covers 16 residues. V was shortened by 6 bases and J by 4 bases, with 25 bases between the two germline ends. Germline V gene sequence: CDR1 DFQATT, CDR2 SNEGSKA (reference sequence). The CDR3 loop is CSAPPKREGSLYEQYF. In DNA form, the CDR3 reads TGCAGTGCCCCCCCTAAACGGGAAGGGAGTTTGTACGAGCAGTACTTC.

The genes are TRBV3-1 and TRBJ1-1; tentatively, D is TRBD1 (6 bases). From germline, CDR1 is LGHDT and CDR2 YNNKEL (reference sequence). CDR3 length: 16 amino acids. The V and J ends lost 0 bases and 6 bases respectively, with 17 bases between them. The CDR3 loop is CASSQESGTPLAEAFF. The CDR3 bases are TGTGCCAGCAGCCAAGAAAGCGGGACACCACTCGCTGAAGCTTTCTTT.

The rearrangement joins TRBV4-3 to TRBJ2-7; 10 bases are a match to TRBD1. CDR1 and CDR2 (germline): LGHNA, YSLEER. CDR3 length: 15 amino acids. V shed 0 bases, J shed 7 bases, and the junction held 6 bases outside the gene matches. The CDR3 sequence is CASSQEGTGVGEQYF. CDR3 nucleotide sequence: TGCGCCAGCAGCCAAGAAGGGACAGGGGTCGGGGAGCAGTACTTC.

V is TRBV7-2 and J is TRBJ2-7; maybe TRBD2 (6 bases). The V end lost 1 base, the J end lost 0 bases, and 10 bases lay between the germline ends. This CDR3 has 15 amino acids. Germline loops: CDR1 SGHTA, CDR2 FQGNSA. In DNA, the CDR3 is TGTGCCAGCAGCTTAGGTCGGGACTTCTCCTACGAGCAGTACTTC. It yields the protein CASSLGRDFSYEQYF.

This chain connects TRBV7-9 to TRBJ2-2, with D possibly TRBD2 on 6 matching bases. The CDR3 has 14 residues. CDR1 and CDR2 from the germline V gene are SEHNR and FQNEAQ (reference sequence). V lost 3 bases and J lost 6, with 11 bases in between. CDR3 nucleotides: TGTGCCAGCAGCTTGGGGGGTTCGGCCGGGGAGCTGTTTTTT. Translated, it gives CASSLGGSAGELFF.

The chain is built from TRBV20-1 and TRBJ2-4; no clear D. Germline-derived CDR1 and CDR2 are DFQATT and SNEGSKA (reference sequence). This CDR3 spans 16 amino acids. Between the trimmed V and J ends, which lost 0 bases and 0 bases, there was a span of 12 bases. The chain's CDR3 is CSARDNGRLAKNIQYF. The CDR3 nucleotides are TGCAGTGCTAGAGATAACGGGCGCCTAGCCAAAAACATTCAGTACTTC.

In this sample, this clonotype turned up a few times. This chain joins TRBV7-9 and TRBJ2-2; D possibly matches TRBD1 or TRBD2 (5 bases each). Germline CDR1 reads SEHNR; CDR2 reads FQNEAQ (reference sequence). The germline V and J ends were trimmed by 4 bases and 14 bases, with 17 bases remaining between them. This CDR3 comprises 13 residues. Written as DNA, the CDR3 is TGTGCCAGCAGCTCCGCCGGGACCAACGACCTGTTTTTT. Amino acid sequence: CASSSAGTNDLFF.

This clonotype was detected ten times or more. The V gene is TRBV3-1, the J gene TRBJ2-1; a weak D match, TRBD2 (5 bases). Deletions cut 4 bases from V and 3 bases from J, with 16 bases between. The CDR3 is 16 amino acids. Looked up from germline, CDR1 is LGHDT and CDR2 is YNNKEL (reference sequence). CDR3 sequence (DNA): TGTGCCAGCAGCCGGACTTGGACCACAAGCTACAATGAGCAGTTCTTC. This translates into CASSRTWTTSYNEQFF.

This clonotype was observed many times. V usage is TRBV3-1 and J usage is TRBJ1-1, with D hard to call. V dropped 1 base and J dropped 10 bases, with 10 bases sitting between them. Germline lookup yields CDR1 LGHDT and CDR2 YNNKEL (reference sequence). The CDR3 contains 12 residues. The CDR3 nucleotides read TGTGCCAGCAGCCAAGGACCCGAGGCAGCTTTCTTT. It yields the protein CASSQGPEAAFF. Full variable domain (outside the CDR3, taken from reference TRBV3-1 and TRBJ1-1): DTAVSQTPKYLVTQMGNDKSIKCEQNLGHDTMYWYKQDSKKFLKIMFSYNNKELIINETVPNRFSPKSPDKAHLNLHINSLELGDSAVYFCASSQGPEAAFFGQGTRLTVV.

This clonotype was recorded many times. The chain couples TRBV6-5 to TRBJ1-4; no definite D call. Germline V CDR1 and CDR2: MNHEY, SVGAGI. The V end lost 2 bases, the J end lost 0 bases, and 7 bases lay between the germline ends. The CDR3 has 15 amino acids. The CDR3 loop reads CASSYGIATNEKLFF. In nucleotides, the CDR3 is TGTGCCAGCAGTTACGGAATCGCAACTAATGAAAAACTGTTTTTT.